In this sample, the clone carrying this T cell receptor beta chain turned up once. The sample originates from a study of blood T cell repertoires in COVID-19. Original data processing: Reference gene primers were amplified, and this amplification served to estimate nucleated cell counts. Profiled with immunoSEQ multiplex PCR; TCRdb holds only in-frame clones, not every one. V, J and clone size are taken as reported in that table, and D and trimming were inferred from the DNA itself. The data contain 200,000 to 300,000 clones, 80% to 85% of them seen just once; the ten biggest clones take up 4.2%. The source material was peripheral blood. This receptor was taken from a man between 60 and 70 years old with acute or convalescent COVID-19.

The CDR3 spells CAITSGSEYNEQFF. In nucleotides, the CDR3 is TGTGCCATCACCAGCGGGAGCGAGTACAATGAGCAGTTCTTC. This rearrangement joins TRBV10-3 to TRBJ2-1, with 8 bases fitting TRBD2. Germline CDR1 is ENHRY and CDR2 is SYGVKD. The CDR3 has 14 amino acids. The junction had 6 bases not matched to a gene; V was cut back by 7 bases and J by 4 bases.